Listed below are T cell receptor beta chains from one sample, sequenced in a study of OX40 agonist ivuxolimab in advanced cancers. The protocol was immunoSEQ multiplex PCR, while the TCRdb copy is restricted to in-frame clones and leaves out a portion. The sample yields some 65,000 clones, around 90% seen once. Sample: CD4+ or CD8+ T cells sorted from blood, taken in a trial of the OX40 agonist ivuxolimab. The receptors were sampled from an adult with an advanced solid tumor such as melanoma, head and neck, liver or kidney cancer. CDR3s include the opening cysteine and the closing phenylalanine or tryptophan. The D gene is left open where the match is weak. Expanded clones are given a class, and other clones once, few, many or no size at all.

>TRBD1|TRBV5-1|once|TRBJ1-6
TGCGCCAGCAGCCAGGGACAGGTCGATTCACCCCTCCACTTT
CASSQGQVDSPLHF
>.|TRBV4-1|.|TRBJ1-2
TGCGCCAGCAGCCAAGAGGGGAGTCGGGGGGGCTATGGCTACACCTTC
CASSQEGSRGGYGYTF
>.|TRBV19|.|TRBJ2-7
TGTGCCAGTAGTAGTATTGGGGGGCTCGCCTCCTACGAGCAGTACTTC
CASSSIGGLASYEQYF
>.|TRBV7-2|.|TRBJ2-5
TGTGCCAGCACCCTCGGTTTAGGGGCCGCCCCCACCCAGTACTTC
CASTLGLGAAPTQYF
>TRBD1|TRBV6-5|.|TRBJ1-1
TGTGCCAGCAGTAACAGGGGGACTGAAGCTTTCTTT
CASSNRGTEAFF
>TRBD1|TRBV30|.|TRBJ2-1
TGTGCCTGGAGTGTACTAGGTAGGGGACAGGGCTACAATGAGCAGTTCTTC
CAWSVLGRGQGYNEQFF
>.|TRBV19|.|TRBJ1-3
TGTGCCAGTATAACGTCGATCTCTGGAAACACCATATATTTT
CASITSISGNTIYF
>.|TRBV19|.|TRBJ1-2
TGTGCCAGTAGATTGACCCTTAACTATGGCTACACCTTC
CASRLTLNYGYTF
>TRBD2|TRBV5-4|.|TRBJ2-7
TGTGCCAGCAGCTTGGGGGGGAAAGGTCTAGCGGGACCCGAGCAGTACTTC
CASSLGGKGLAGPEQYF
>TRBD2|TRBV5-1|.|TRBJ2-3
TGCGCCAGCAGTACCGGACTAGCGACAGATACGCAGTATTTT
CASSTGLATDTQYF